This T cell receptor (beta chain) was identified during a study of CD8 T cell repertoires and HIV-1 epitope variants. Study summary: Tested: three Gag epitope families, Nef HW9 and YT9. Separate from the cultures, 1M uncultured T cells served as baseline.

On the immunoSEQ platform, TCR beta CDR3s were sequenced at survey depth. Here immunoSEQ multiplex PCR was the method, and the copy in TCRdb shows in-frame clones only, minus some. The data show about 4,000 clones, over 50% seen once. As concerns this clone: Its antigen is unknown.

Germline CDR1 and CDR2: SGHNT and YYREEE (reference sequence). Losses at the gene ends were 0 bases for V and 0 bases for J; bases not matched to a gene: 5. This CDR3 contains 16 residues. Sequencing used cultured CD8+ T cells derived from PBMCs. This receptor was taken from a male donor with HIV. The chain recombines TRBV5-4 with TRBJ1-1, with 7 nucleotides matching TRBD1. The CDR3 protein is CASSLVRGSLNTEAFF. The DNA for the CDR3 is TGTGCCAGCAGCTTGGTCAGGGGGTCTTTGAACACTGAAGCTTTCTTT.